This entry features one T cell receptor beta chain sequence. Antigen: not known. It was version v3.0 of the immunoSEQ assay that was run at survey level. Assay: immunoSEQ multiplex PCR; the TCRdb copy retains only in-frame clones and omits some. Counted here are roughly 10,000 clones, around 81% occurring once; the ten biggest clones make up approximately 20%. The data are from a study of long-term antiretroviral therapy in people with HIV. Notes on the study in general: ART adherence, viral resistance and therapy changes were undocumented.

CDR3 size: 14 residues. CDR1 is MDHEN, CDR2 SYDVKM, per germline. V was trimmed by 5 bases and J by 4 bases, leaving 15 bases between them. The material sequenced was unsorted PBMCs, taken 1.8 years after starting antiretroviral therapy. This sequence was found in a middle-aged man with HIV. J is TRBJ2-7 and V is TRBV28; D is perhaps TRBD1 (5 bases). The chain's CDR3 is CASSPIRVEYEQYF. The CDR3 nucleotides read TGTGCCAGCAGTCCCATCAGGGTCGAGTACGAGCAGTACTTC.